These T cell receptor beta chains were read from a single sample in a study of OX40 agonist ivuxolimab in advanced cancers. Sequenced by immunoSEQ multiplex PCR; TCRdb stores in-frame clones only, minus some. The table records some 87,000 clones, around 90% of them present only once. Sequencing was performed on CD4+ or CD8+ T cells sorted from blood, taken in a trial of the OX40 agonist ivuxolimab. Receptor source: an adult with an advanced solid tumor such as melanoma, head and neck, liver or kidney cancer. CDR3s include the opening cysteine and the closing phenylalanine or tryptophan. The order of the fields is J gene, D gene, V gene, clone size, CDR3 DNA, CDR3 protein. A D gene is named only where the DNA matches it firmly. Expanded clones are given a class, and other clones once, few, many or no size at all.

J: TRBJ2-3; D: TRBD2; V: TRBV7-9; size: NA; DNA: TGTGCCAGCAGCTCGCTAGCGGACCTCACAGATACGCAGTATTTT; CDR3: CASSSLADLTDTQYF
J: TRBJ1-1; D: NA; V: TRBV7-9; size: NA; DNA: TGTGCCAGTTTCCTGGGGGCCGGCACTGAAGCTTTCTTT; CDR3: CASFLGAGTEAFF
J: TRBJ2-1; D: NA; V: TRBV9; size: NA; DNA: TGTGCCAGCAGCGTAGGGGTCCGAAAGGGTGAGCAGTTCTTC; CDR3: CASSVGVRKGEQFF
J: TRBJ2-2; D: TRBD2; V: TRBV10-3; size: NA; DNA: TGTGCCATCAGTCCGACTAGCGGAAACACCGGGGAGCTGTTTTTT; CDR3: CAISPTSGNTGELFF
J: TRBJ2-7; D: NA; V: TRBV28; size: NA; DNA: TGTGCCAGCAGCACCGTAGGGGGGGCCCCCTACGAGCAGTACTTC; CDR3: CASSTVGGAPYEQYF
J: TRBJ1-1; D: NA; V: TRBV6-5; size: NA; DNA: TGTGCCAGCAGTTACTCGAGGGGAAGGAACACTGAAGCTTTCTTT; CDR3: CASSYSRGRNTEAFF
J: TRBJ2-7; D: TRBD2; V: TRBV25-1; size: NA; DNA: TGTGCCAGCAGTGAATCAGGCGGGAGCATCTACGAGCAGTACTTC; CDR3: CASSESGGSIYEQYF
J: TRBJ2-3; D: TRBD1; V: TRBV10-3; size: NA; DNA: TGTGCCATCAGCCCGGGACAGGACACAGATACGCAGTATTTT; CDR3: CAISPGQDTDTQYF
J: TRBJ1-5; D: TRBD1; V: TRBV29-1; size: NA; DNA: TGCAGCGTTGGACAGGGACAGGGACTAATTGTAAGCAATCAGCCCCAGCATTTT; CDR3: CSVGQGQGLIVSNQPQHF
J: TRBJ1-2; D: TRBD1; V: TRBV4-1; size: NA; DNA: TGCGCCAGCAGCCAAATAGCTCCGGGACAGGGAGGTGGCTACACCTTC; CDR3: CASSQIAPGQGGGYTF
J: TRBJ2-2; D: TRBD2; V: TRBV28; size: NA; DNA: TGTGCCAGCAGTTTCTTGCGGGAGATAGGGTCCCCCGGGGAGCTGTTTTTT; CDR3: CASSFLREIGSPGELFF
J: TRBJ2-7; D: NA; V: TRBV11-2; size: NA; DNA: TGTGCCAGCAGCTTAGTTACAGGGTTAAGGACTTCTAGCGAGCAGTACTTC; CDR3: CASSLVTGLRTSSEQYF
J: TRBJ2-1; D: TRBD2; V: TRBV16; size: NA; DNA: TGTGCCAGCAGCCTACGGACTAGCGGGAGCGGTGAGCAGTTCTTC; CDR3: CASSLRTSGSGEQFF
J: TRBJ2-7; D: TRBD1; V: TRBV28; size: once; DNA: TGTGCCAGCACCCCAGACAGGGGCACCTACGAGCAGTACTTC; CDR3: CASTPDRGTYEQYF
J: TRBJ1-1; D: NA; V: TRBV7-3; size: NA; DNA: TGTGCCAGCAGCTTAGTTGGGGGGCCTAACACTGAAGCTTTCTTT; CDR3: CASSLVGGPNTEAFF
J: TRBJ1-2; D: NA; V: TRBV19; size: NA; DNA: TGTGCCAGTAGTATTTCGGGGCCATTTGGCTACACCTTC; CDR3: CASSISGPFGYTF
J: TRBJ1-2; D: NA; V: TRBV27; size: NA; DNA: TGTGCCAGCAGACAACCAGGGAGTCGATCTTATGGCTACACCTTC; CDR3: CASRQPGSRSYGYTF
J: TRBJ2-1; D: TRBD2; V: TRBV5-4; size: NA; DNA: TGTGCCAGCAGCTTGGATCCTAGCGGGAGGGCCAATGAGCAGTTCTTC; CDR3: CASSLDPSGRANEQFF
J: TRBJ2-2; D: NA; V: TRBV30; size: NA; DNA: TGTGCCTGGAGTATTAGGGATCCCGGGGAGCTGTTTTTT; CDR3: CAWSIRDPGELFF
J: TRBJ2-3; D: NA; V: TRBV19; size: NA; DNA: TGTGCCAGTAGCCCAAACAGAGATACGCAGTATTTT; CDR3: CASSPNRDTQYF
J: TRBJ1-2; D: NA; V: TRBV28; size: NA; DNA: TGTGCCAGCAGGGGTCGGGACTATGGCTACACCTTC; CDR3: CASRGRDYGYTF
J: TRBJ1-1; D: NA; V: TRBV30; size: NA; DNA: TGTGCCTGGCAGGGACTGACTAACACTGAAGCTTTCTTT; CDR3: CAWQGLTNTEAFF